The 27 T cell receptor beta chains listed next were all sequenced from one sample in a study of control samples from healthy donors and cancer patients (TCRdb year 2020). The protocol used for the library was the immunoSEQ multiplex PCR assay. The table comes from immuneACCESS by way of TCRdb, which keeps in-frame sequences with V and J called. Part of the clones is missing from these tables; in studies checked, under half for an unresolved V gene and the rest for unknown reasons. The sample profile shows 120,000 to 150,000 clones; about 90% of them were found once. Approximately 3% of the sample is taken by the ten largest. Sequencing used blood. The receptors here all came from a man younger than 40 in good health.

This chain connects TRBV28 to TRBJ1-2; tentatively, D is TRBD1 (6 bases). The germline CDR1 and CDR2 sequences are MDHEN and SYDVKM. Trimming cost V 3 bases and J 8 bases, with 22 bases left between them. The CDR3 sequence is 16 residues long. The CDR3 nucleotides read TGTGCCAGCAGTTTCTCAAACAGGGAGTGGGCTAGGGGCTACACCTTC. Translation gives CASSFSNREWARGYTF.

As concerns this clone: Different DNA sequences within this sample yield the same CDR3. This rearrangement joins TRBV2 to TRBJ2-2; 9 bases match TRBD2. The CDR3 has 18 residues. Per germline, CDR1 SNHLY and CDR2 FYNNEI. The V segment lost 1 base and the J segment 4 bases; nucleotides outside the gene matches: 10. For the CDR3, the DNA is TGTGCCAGCAGTGAAGAGTATGGGCGGCGGGGGGGCACCGGGGAGCTGTTTTTT. Translation: CASSEEYGRRGGTGELFF.

This clone has just one count. This sequence joins TRBV6-4 and TRBJ1-4; possible D gene TRBD1, 5 bases. The CDR3 has 15 residues. Looked up from germline, CDR1 is MRHNA and CDR2 is SNTAGT. V shed 7 bases and J shed 3 bases, with 15 bases lying between them. This CDR3 reads CASIPLGGSNEKLFF. In DNA form, the CDR3 reads TGTGCCAGCATCCCACTGGGGGGATCTAATGAAAAACTGTTTTTT.

This clone was found once. The genes are TRBV29-1 and TRBJ2-7; 7 bases agree with TRBD1. Germline loops: CDR1 SQVTM, CDR2 ANQGSEA. V gave up 7 bases and J gave up 4 bases; unmatched junction bases: 10. The CDR3 contains 13 residues. The CDR3 bases are TGCAGCGCCAGACAGGGTTTTAATTACGAGCAGTACTTC. Translating gives CSARQGFNYEQYF.

The V and J genes are TRBV2 and TRBJ1-5; no firm D call. V gave up 7 bases and J gave up 0 bases, with 13 bases separating them. CDR3 size: 15 residues. Looked up from germline, CDR1 is SNHLY and CDR2 is FYNNEI. Here the CDR3 reads CASTRDFLSNQPQHF. For the CDR3, the DNA is TGTGCCAGCACCCGGGATTTTCTTAGCAATCAGCCCCAGCATTTT.

V usage is TRBV27 and J usage is TRBJ1-6; TRBD1 matches at 8 bases. CDR3 length: 14 residues. V was pared by 7 bases and J by 5 bases, with 4 bases of the junction left unmatched. Germline V gene sequence: CDR1 MNHEY, CDR2 SMNVEV (reference sequence). Here the CDR3 reads CASNRQGHNSPLHF. CDR3 nucleotide sequence: TGTGCCAGCAACCGACAGGGGCATAATTCACCCCTCCACTTT.

V is TRBV6-5 and J is TRBJ2-2; D assignment may be TRBD1 or TRBD2 (6 bases each). V was clipped by 2 bases and J by 4 bases, with 14 bases between them. The CDR3 runs 16 residues. The germline V gene has CDR1 MNHEY and CDR2 SVGAGI. CDR3 sequence reads: CASSYARGGVTGELFF. DNA for the CDR3: TGTGCCAGCAGTTACGCCAGGGGAGGAGTCACCGGGGAGCTGTTTTTT.

The rearrangement uses TRBV30 and TRBJ1-2, with a possible D match to TRBD1 (6 bases). V lost 7 bases and J 3 bases, leaving 18 bases between the germline ends. Germline CDR1 is GTSNPN and CDR2 is SVGIG (reference sequence). The CDR3 consists of 14 residues. The CDR3 here is CASQGGAPYYGYTF. The DNA for the CDR3 is TGTGCCTCCCAAGGGGGGGCCCCATACTATGGCTACACCTTC.

The chain links TRBV4-1 to TRBJ2-3; unclear D gene. Trimming took off 1 base at V and 4 bases at J, with 12 bases between the two ends. The CDR3 totals 15 residues. Per germline, CDR1 MGHRA and CDR2 YSYEKL. CDR3: CASSQAAGPADTQYF. In nucleotides, the CDR3 is TGCGCCAGCAGCCAAGCCGCTGGTCCCGCAGATACGCAGTATTTT.

The genes are TRBV6-1 and TRBJ1-6; no clear D. There are 13 residues in the CDR3. CDR1 MNHNS and CDR2 SASEGT come from the germline V gene. The V end was cut by 3 bases, the J end by 10 bases, with 10 bases between. The CDR3 DNA sequence: TGTGCCAGCAGTGAGGACCGACTCTCACCCCTCCACTTT. Its protein is CASSEDRLSPLHF.

This clone was seen only once. The V and J genes are TRBV27 and TRBJ1-2; D ambiguous. CDR1 is MNHEY and CDR2 is SMNVEV in the germline V gene (reference sequence). Trimming left V 4 bases short and J 1 base short, with 25 bases between. The CDR3 is 19 residues long. Written as DNA, the CDR3 is TGTGCCAGCAGTTCCCAAATGATTACCAGACAAACAAGTAACTATGGCTACACCTTC. Translated: CASSSQMITRQTSNYGYTF.

J is TRBJ2-7 and V is TRBV24-1; 8 bases map to TRBD1. CDR1 is KGHDR and CDR2 is SFDVKD in the germline V gene. The CDR3 contains 16 residues. Unmatched junction bases numbered 7, after V lost 2 bases and J lost 2 bases. This chain's CDR3 is CATSDSKDRAPYEQYF. The CDR3 nucleotides read TGTGCCACCAGTGATTCTAAGGACAGGGCACCCTACGAGCAGTACTTC.

The rearrangement uses TRBV27 and TRBJ2-3; TRBD2 matches 9 bases. This CDR3 region has 16 residues. With V trimmed by 5 bases and J by 0 bases, 6 bases remained unmatched. Germline loops: CDR1 MNHEY, CDR2 SMNVEV (reference sequence). CDR3 in amino acids: CASSTSLAGSTDTQYF. The CDR3 DNA is TGTGCCAGCAGTACTTCCCTAGCGGGGAGCACAGATACGCAGTATTTT.

The chain carries TRBV12-3 or TRBV12-4 and TRBJ2-7; 8 positions agree with TRBD1. The CDR3 sequence is 13 residues long. J gave up 5 bases and V 7 bases, and 7 bases lay outside the gene matches. The chain's CDR3 is CASTPGQAHEQYF. The CDR3 DNA is TGTGCCAGCACCCCGGGACAGGCTCACGAGCAGTACTTC.

This clone showed up just once. The chain couples TRBV10-3 to TRBJ1-6, with D perhaps matching TRBD1 (5 bases). The CDR3 contains 13 residues. Trimming stripped 3 bases from V and 8 bases from J, with 8 bases between. Per germline, CDR1 ENHRY and CDR2 SYGVKD. The CDR3 coding sequence is TGTGCCATCAGTGACAGGGTCGATTCACCCCTCCACTTT. Encoded protein: CAISDRVDSPLHF.

Turning to this clone: This same CDR3 is encoded by further DNA sequences in the sample. The rearrangement links TRBV11-2 to TRBJ1-1; D is undetermined. This CDR3 is built from 13 residues. The germline V and J ends were trimmed by 3 bases and 1 base, with 6 bases remaining between them. Germline lookup yields CDR1 SGHAT and CDR2 FQNNGV. The DNA of the CDR3 is TGTGCCAGCAGCTTCTCAGGGAACACTGAAGCTTTCTTT. Translation: CASSFSGNTEAFF. Full variable domain (rest looked up from reference TRBV11-2 and TRBJ1-1): EAGVAQSPRYKIIEKRQSVAFWCNPISGHATLYWYQQILGQGPKLLIQFQNNGVVDDSQLPKDRFSAERLKGVDSTLKIQPAKLEDSAVYLCASSFSGNTEAFFGQGTRLTVV.

The rearrangement joins TRBV6-5 to TRBJ1-4; a weak D match, TRBD1 (6 bases). Germline V gene lookup returns CDR1 MNHEY and CDR2 SVGAGI. This CDR3 is built from 13 residues. Trimming shortened V by 7 bases and J by 8 bases, and 14 bases separated the two germline ends. The CDR3 DNA reads TGTGCCAGCAAGTCACAGGGTCCGGAAAAACTGTTTTTT. Translating gives CASKSQGPEKLFF.

The chain uses TRBV5-6 and TRBJ2-7, with 10 bases matching TRBD2. The CDR3 consists of 14 residues. Germline V gene sequence: CDR1 SGHDT, CDR2 YYEEEE. V shed 2 bases, J shed 2 bases, and the junction held 1 base outside the gene matches. The CDR3 region has the DNA TGTGCCAGCAGCTTAAGCGGGGGGGCCTACGAGCAGTACTTC. This gives the protein CASSLSGGAYEQYF.

The chain employs TRBV4-1 and TRBJ1-3; 8 bases agree with TRBD1. Trimming cost V 1 base and J 4 bases; bases outside gene matches: 0. Germline V CDR1 and CDR2: MGHRA, YSYEKL. The CDR3 runs 14 residues. As DNA, the CDR3 is TGCGCCAGCAGCCAAGGGACAGGGGGAAACACCATATATTTT. This encodes CASSQGTGGNTIYF.

This clone was seen a few times. The V gene is TRBV28, the J gene TRBJ2-3; TRBD1 matches at 11 bases. This CDR3 comprises 14 residues. The germline V gene has CDR1 MDHEN and CDR2 SYDVKM. V was clipped by 10 bases and J by 5 bases; unmatched bases: 8. DNA for the CDR3: TGTGCCACCGAGGACAGGGGGCTAAAAGATACGCAGTATTTT. Protein product: CATEDRGLKDTQYF.

The J gene is TRBJ1-4, the V gene TRBV6-6; TRBD1 aligns across 9 bases. Per the germline V gene, CDR1 is MNHNY and CDR2 is SVGAGI (reference sequence). The CDR3 loop spans 14 amino acids. The V segment lost 4 bases and the J segment 7 bases; nucleotides outside the gene matches: 4. In nucleotides, the CDR3 is TGTGCCAGCAGTTTCACAGGGGGCGGTGAAAAACTGTTTTTT. Its translation is CASSFTGGGEKLFF.

This clone appeared a single time. V and J are TRBV5-6 and TRBJ1-6; D gene uncertain. There are 13 residues in the CDR3. V lost 7 bases to trimming and J lost 9 bases, with 14 bases between them. Germline V gives CDR1 SGHDT, CDR2 YYEEEE. This chain's CDR3 is CASDKSTGSPLHF. DNA of the CDR3: TGTGCCAGCGATAAGAGCACGGGTTCACCCCTCCACTTT.

This clone was seen a single time. This rearrangement joins TRBV29-1 to TRBJ1-3; D unclear. Trimming removed 3 bases at V and 2 bases at J, with 8 bases between. The CDR3 has 13 residues. In germline, CDR1 is SQVTM, CDR2 ANQGSEA. CDR3 sequence: CSVDPGTGNTIYF. For the CDR3, the DNA is TGCAGCGTTGATCCGGGGACTGGAAACACCATATATTTT.

The rearrangement joins TRBV28 to TRBJ1-2, with D hard to call. Trimming removed 5 bases at V and 0 bases at J, with 16 bases between. CDR3 size: 16 residues. The germline V gene encodes CDR1 MDHEN and CDR2 SYDVKM. The CDR3 sequence: CASSTQTPVANYGYTF. The CDR3 DNA reads as TGTGCCAGCAGTACCCAGACCCCCGTGGCTAACTATGGCTACACCTTC.

This chain connects TRBV30 to TRBJ1-3; 11 bases align to TRBD1. The CDR3 extends over 16 amino acids. Germline CDR1 and CDR2: GTSNPN and SVGIG (reference sequence). Trimming cost V 0 bases and J 5 bases; bases outside gene matches: 6. CDR3 nucleotide sequence: TGTGCCTGGAGTGTACGGGACAGGGGGAGTAGAAACACCATATATTTT. This sequence encodes CAWSVRDRGSRNTIYF.

The table lists this clone with a few counts. This sequence joins TRBV6-5 and TRBJ1-1; D call uncertain. This CDR3 has 13 amino acids. The ends were cut back, 8 bases at V and 4 bases at J, with 14 bases in the middle. CDR1 is MNHEY, CDR2 SVGAGI, per germline. CDR3 coding DNA: TGTGCCAGCGGGGTAGGGAGGCTCACTGAAGCTTTCTTT. Amino acid sequence: CASGVGRLTEAFF.

This chain links TRBV9 with TRBJ1-1, with unresolved D. CDR1 SGDLS and CDR2 YYNGEE come from the germline V gene. V was cut by 4 bases and J by 1 base, with 8 bases left in between. The CDR3 is 13 amino acids. CDR3 protein: CASSYDGNTEAFF. The DNA for the CDR3 is TGTGCCAGCAGCTATGACGGGAACACTGAAGCTTTCTTT.